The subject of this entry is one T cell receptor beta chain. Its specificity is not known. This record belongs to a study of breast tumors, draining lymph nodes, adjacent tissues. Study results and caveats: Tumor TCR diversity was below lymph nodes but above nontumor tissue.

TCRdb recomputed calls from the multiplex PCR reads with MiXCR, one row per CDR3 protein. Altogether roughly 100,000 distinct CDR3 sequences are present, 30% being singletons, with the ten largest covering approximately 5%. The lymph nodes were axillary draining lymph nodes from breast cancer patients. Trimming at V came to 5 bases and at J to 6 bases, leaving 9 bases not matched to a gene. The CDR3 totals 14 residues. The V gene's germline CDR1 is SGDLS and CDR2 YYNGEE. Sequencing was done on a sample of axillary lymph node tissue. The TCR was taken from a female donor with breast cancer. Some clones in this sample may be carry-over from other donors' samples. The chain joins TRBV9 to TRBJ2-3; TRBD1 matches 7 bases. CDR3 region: CASRTGVGGDTQYF. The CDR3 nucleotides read TGTGCCAGCAGAACCGGCGTAGGGGGCGATACGCAGTATTTT.